The T cell receptor beta chain described here comes from a study of shared T cell receptors in the human thymus. Sequenced by immunoSEQ multiplex PCR; TCRdb stores in-frame clones only, minus some. The table has some 760,000 clones, approximately 83% seen once. The CDR3 spans 15 residues. Trimming took 4 bases from V and 2 from J; bases not matched to a gene: 8. The V gene's germline CDR1 is SEHNR and CDR2 FQNEAQ (reference sequence). These data were likewise used in another study, on human thymus T cells.

The TCR sequence derives from a girl under three years old with a congenital heart defect. The rearrangement links TRBV7-9 to TRBJ2-7, with 7 positions matching TRBD1. The sequencing input was thymocytes. CDR3 region: CASSYRDRPPYEQYF. For the CDR3, the DNA is TGTGCCAGCAGCTATCGGGACAGACCTCCCTACGAGCAGTACTTC.